These 6 T cell receptor beta chains originate from one sample sequenced in a study of post-analysis software for immune sequencing data. Notes on the study in general: Five TRBV segments, including TRBV5-6, TRBV5-1 and TRBV20-1, were more frequent in patients than controls.

The antigens of these receptors remain unknown. The TCR beta cDNA libraries contained unique molecular identifiers. TCRdb re-called the PCR reads with MiXCR, one entry per CDR3 protein. The sample lists 550,000 to 700,000 distinct CDR3 sequences, roughly 46% occurring once. The sequenced sample consisted of blood. These receptors originate from a girl between 10 and 17 years old with multiple sclerosis.

The J gene is TRBJ2-1, the V gene TRBV7-2; 12 bases map to TRBD2. Looked up from germline, CDR1 is SGHTA and CDR2 is FQGNSA. The CDR3 loop spans 15 amino acids. The V segment lost 3 bases and the J segment 10 bases; nucleotides outside the gene matches: 7. Written as DNA, the CDR3 is TGTGCCAGCAGCTTGACTAGCGGGAGTATATGGGAGCAGTTCTTC. This encodes CASSLTSGSIWEQFF.

This clonotype was counted between two and nine times. The chain recombines TRBV14 with TRBJ2-5; D unresolved. This CDR3 is built from 12 residues. V was clipped by 2 bases and J by 5 bases, with 6 bases between them. CDR1 is SGHDN, CDR2 FVKESK, per germline. The CDR3 nucleotides are TGTGCCAGCAGCCAAATACGGGAGACCCAGTACTTC. Its protein is CASSQIRETQYF.

This clonotype was seen a handful of times. This chain joins TRBV3-1 and TRBJ2-5; D is perhaps TRBD1 or TRBD2 (5 bases each). Trimming removed 1 base from V and 1 base from J, with 13 bases in between. The CDR3 length is 16 residues. Germline V gene lookup returns CDR1 LGHDT and CDR2 YNNKEL (reference sequence). CDR3 amino acids: CASSQAPGTFQETQYF. As DNA, the CDR3 is TGTGCCAGCAGCCAAGCGCCCGGGACGTTCCAAGAGACCCAGTACTTC.

This clonotype was picked up a small number of times. The rearrangement uses TRBV20-1 and TRBJ2-1; tentatively, D is TRBD2 (6 bases). Trimming took off 1 base at V and 10 bases at J, with 17 bases between the two ends. The CDR3 runs to 14 residues. Germline V CDR1 and CDR2: DFQATT, SNEGSKA (reference sequence). CDR3 protein: CSARGLGGTGEQFF. The CDR3 region has the DNA TGCAGTGCTAGAGGACTAGGCGGCACGGGGGAGCAGTTCTTC.

The chain has TRBV5-1 and TRBJ1-5, with a tentative D call TRBD1 (5 bases). The CDR3 is 15 amino acids. Between the trimmed V and J ends, which lost 2 bases and 7 bases, there was a span of 16 bases. In germline, CDR1 is SGHRS, CDR2 YFSETQ. Written as DNA, the CDR3 is TGCGCCAGCAGCTTACTCTCGGGGGTTGACCAGCCCCAGCATTTT. Translated: CASSLLSGVDQPQHF.

V is TRBV7-9 and J is TRBJ2-3; 11 nucleotides line up with TRBD2. V lost 3 bases to trimming and J lost 2 bases; unmatched junction nucleotides: 4. This CDR3 comprises 16 residues. Germline V gives CDR1 SEHNR, CDR2 FQNEAQ (reference sequence). The CDR3 region is CASSLTSGVTTDTQYF. In DNA form, the CDR3 reads TGTGCCAGCAGCTTGACTAGCGGGGTTACCACAGATACGCAGTATTTT.